The entry below describes one T cell receptor (beta chain). What it recognizes is unknown. The CDR3 is made up of 19 amino acids. The ends were cut back, 1 base at V and 0 bases at J, with 22 bases in the middle. Germline loops: CDR1 GTSNPN, CDR2 SVGIG (reference sequence). The data were taken from a study of shared clonotypes between healthy human individuals. On the study more broadly: Per-donor plates numbered three CD4 naive, three CD4 memory, two CD8 naive and one CD8 memory.

Findings and caveats of the study: The study sampled only blood, and tissue repertoires likely differ. Compared with memory subsets, naive subsets generally had larger estimated richness.

The authors divided CD4+ cells into CD45RA+ naive and CD45RA-negative memory subsets. Sequenced by immunoSEQ multiplex PCR; TCRdb stores in-frame clones only, minus some. The sample lists just over 2,000,000 clones, 95% occurring once. Sequenced input: naive CD4+ T cells sorted from blood. Subset in this sample: CD45RA+ positively selected. The chain is built from TRBV30 and TRBJ2-4, with a tentative D call TRBD1 (8 bases). This receptor was obtained from a man younger than 35 in good health. The CDR3 coding sequence is TGTGCCTGGAGTGCCGGACAGGGAGGGTCGATTTTAGCCAAAAACATTCAGTACTTC. It is translated as CAWSAGQGGSILAKNIQYF.